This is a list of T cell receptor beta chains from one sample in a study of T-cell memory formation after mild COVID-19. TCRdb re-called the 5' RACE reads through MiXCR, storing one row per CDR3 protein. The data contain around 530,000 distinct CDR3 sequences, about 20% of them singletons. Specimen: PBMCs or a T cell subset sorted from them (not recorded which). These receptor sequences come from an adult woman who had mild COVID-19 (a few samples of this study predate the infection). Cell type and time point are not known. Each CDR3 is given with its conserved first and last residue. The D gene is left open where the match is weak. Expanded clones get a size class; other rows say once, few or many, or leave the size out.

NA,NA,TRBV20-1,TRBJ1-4,TGCAGTGCTAGAGGCGGGGAAGAAAAACTGTTTTTT,CSARGGEEKLFF
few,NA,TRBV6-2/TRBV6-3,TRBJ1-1,TGTGCCAGCAGTACAACACGGGACAACACTGAAGCTTTCTTT,CASSTTRDNTEAFF
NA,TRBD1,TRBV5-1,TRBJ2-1,TGCGCCAGCAGCTTGGGTTCCCGGACAGGAGGTATCAATGAGCAGTTCTTC,CASSLGSRTGGINEQFF
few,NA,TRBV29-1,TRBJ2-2,TGCAGCGTTGACCCCGTGGACGGCACCGGGGAGCTGTTTTTT,CSVDPVDGTGELFF
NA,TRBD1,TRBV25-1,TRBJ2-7,TGTGCCAGCAGTGGGGACAGCCCGGGTTTTTACGAGCAGTACTTC,CASSGDSPGFYEQYF
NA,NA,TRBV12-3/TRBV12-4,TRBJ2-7,TGTGCCAGCAGCCCCCTAGCACAAACCTACGAGCAGTACTTC,CASSPLAQTYEQYF
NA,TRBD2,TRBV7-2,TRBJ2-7,TGTGCCAGCACCGGGACTAACTTCTACGAGCAGTACTTC,CASTGTNFYEQYF
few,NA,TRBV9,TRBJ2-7,TGTGCCAGCAGCCCCCGTGTAGGACCCTACGAGCAGTACTTC,CASSPRVGPYEQYF
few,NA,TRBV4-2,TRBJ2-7,TGTGCCAGCAGCCCCGGGGGCAAGGAGCAGTACTTC,CASSPGGKEQYF
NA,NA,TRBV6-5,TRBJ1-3,TGTGCCAGCAGTCCGGGAACTGGAAACACCATATATTTT,CASSPGTGNTIYF
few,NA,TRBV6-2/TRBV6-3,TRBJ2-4,TGTGCCAGCCTACCCCACGGGGTAGCCAAAAACATTCAGTACTTC,CASLPHGVAKNIQYF
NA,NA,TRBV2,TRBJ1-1,TGTGCCAGCAGTGAGGGGGGTCAAACTGAAGCTTTCTTT,CASSEGGQTEAFF
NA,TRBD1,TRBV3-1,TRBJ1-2,TGTGCCAGCAGCTCCGACAGGGCTACCTATGGCTACACCTTC,CASSSDRATYGYTF
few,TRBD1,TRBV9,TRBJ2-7,TGTGCCAGCAGCGTGGGACAGGGGGCGGGCGAGCAGTACTTC,CASSVGQGAGEQYF
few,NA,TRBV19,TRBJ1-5,TGTGCCAGTAGGCGGACAAAAGGTAGTTGGCGGCAGCCCCAGCATTTT,CASRRTKGSWRQPQHF
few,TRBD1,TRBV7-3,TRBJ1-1,TGTGCCAGCAGTCCTACGCCGGGACAGGGGCGAGTTTACACTGAAGCTTTCTTT,CASSPTPGQGRVYTEAFF